What follows describes a single T cell receptor beta chain. This same CDR3 is encoded by further DNA sequences in the sample. The CDR3 loop spans 14 amino acids. V trimming: 0 bases; J trimming: 7 bases; junction bases outside the gene matches: 2. CDR1 and CDR2 from the germline V gene are MNHEY and SVGAGI. The data are from a study of blood T cell repertoires in COVID-19. Across the whole study: The United States, Italy and Spain provided the acute and convalescent COVID-19 samples.

Per the authors' pipeline: Nucleated cell number was recorded as an estimate derived from reference gene primer amplification. Profiled with immunoSEQ multiplex PCR; TCRdb holds only in-frame clones, not every one. V, J and clone size derive from that table, while D and trimming were established from the DNA sequence. Found here are approximately 270,000 clones, 86% of them singletons; the top ten hold around 8.8%. The chain carries TRBV6-5 and TRBJ2-1, with 8 nucleotides matching TRBD1. This TCR was recovered from a man aged 40-50 years with active or convalescent COVID-19. The specimen sequenced was peripheral blood. The CDR3 bases are TGTGCCAGCAGTTACTCACAGGGGGGAAATGAGCAGTTCTTC. Its translation is CASSYSQGGNEQFF.